The rows below give T cell receptor beta chains drawn from one sample of a study of cytomegalovirus exposure and HLA in healthy donors. Sequencing was performed with immunoSEQ multiplex PCR; in TCRdb, only in-frame clones are kept and a portion is missing. The sample holds some 160,000 clones; nearly 80% are singletons and the top ten take 1.7%. Sequencing used PBMCs. These receptors originate from a woman in her thirties in good health and CMV-seronegative. Both conserved end residues are part of each CDR3. Fields, in order: D gene, CDR3 length, V gene, J gene, clone size, CDR3 DNA, CDR3 protein. The D gene is left open where the match is weak. Size is omitted from some rows. Given values are once, few, many or a class for expanded clones.

-,14,TRBV4-1,TRBJ1-1,-,TGCGCCAGCAGCCGAAGCCCGGGAGACACTGAAGCTTTCTTT,CASSRSPGDTEAFF
TRBD1,14,TRBV6-1,TRBJ1-1,-,TGTGCCAGCAGTTTGAGGACAGGGTCTACTGAAGCTTTCTTT,CASSLRTGSTEAFF
TRBD1,15,TRBV18,TRBJ1-1,-,TGTGCCAGCTCACTCCAGACAGGGACGAACACTGAAGCTTTCTTT,CASSLQTGTNTEAFF
TRBD1,18,TRBV4-1,TRBJ1-5,-,TGCGCCAGCAGCCAAGGTCTTTACAGGGGGCAAGGCAATCAGCCCCAGCATTTT,CASSQGLYRGQGNQPQHF
TRBD1,17,TRBV7-6,TRBJ2-2,-,TGTGCCAGCAGCGCCTACCGGGACAGGGGGCAGAGCGGGGAGCTGTTTTTT,CASSAYRDRGQSGELFF
TRBD1,13,TRBV5-1,TRBJ2-1,-,TGCGCCAGCAGCTTGACAGGGGGATACGAGCAGTTCTTC,CASSLTGGYEQFF
-,15,TRBV19,TRBJ1-3,-,TGTGCCAGTAGTATGACAGCCTACTCTGGAAACACCATATATTTT,CASSMTAYSGNTIYF
-,11,TRBV6-1,TRBJ1-2,-,TGTGCCAGCAGAACGGGGGAAGGCTACACCTTC,CASRTGEGYTF
TRBD1,15,TRBV6-1,TRBJ2-3,-,TGTGCCAGCAGTGAAGGGGGGACAGGGACAGATACGCAGTATTTT,CASSEGGTGTDTQYF
TRBD1,16,TRBV4-2,TRBJ2-3,-,TGTGCCAGCAGCCGTACCCCGGACAGGGGGACAGATACGCAGTATTTT,CASSRTPDRGTDTQYF
-,11,TRBV4-1,TRBJ1-1,-,TGCGCCAGCAGCCAAGCGACTGAAGCTTTCTTT,CASSQATEAFF
-,13,TRBV5-4,TRBJ1-1,-,TGTGCCAGCCAGCAGGGATTGAACACTGAAGCTTTCTTT,CASQQGLNTEAFF
-,16,TRBV5-6,TRBJ1-1,-,TGTGCCAGCAGCTCCTTCGGGACTTCGGGGAGCACTGAAGCTTTCTTT,CASSSFGTSGSTEAFF
TRBD1,14,TRBV10-1,TRBJ2-5,once,TGCGCCAGCAATACCGACAGGGACCAAGAGACCCAGTACTTC,CASNTDRDQETQYF
TRBD2,15,TRBV2,TRBJ2-3,-,TGTGCCAGCAGTGTCAGCGGGGTTGTCACAGATACGCAGTATTTT,CASSVSGVVTDTQYF
TRBD1,13,TRBV5-4,TRBJ1-1,few,TGTGCCAGCAGCCCCCGGGACAGGGAAGAAGCTTTCTTT,CASSPRDREEAFF
TRBD2,18,TRBV7-7,TRBJ2-5,-,TGTGCCAGCAGCGGCGGGACTAGCGGGGGGGCCTCCGAAGAGACCCAGTACTTC,CASSGGTSGGASEETQYF
-,13,TRBV30,TRBJ2-5,few,TGTGCCTGGAGTCCGACAGAAACGGAGACCCAGTACTTC,CAWSPTETETQYF
TRBD1,14,TRBV9,TRBJ2-7,-,TGTGCCAGCAGCGTAGGACAGGGGATCTACGAGCAGTACTTC,CASSVGQGIYEQYF
-,14,TRBV6-4,TRBJ2-6,-,TGTGCCAGCAGTGCAGTCCCTGGGGCCAACGTCCTGACTTTC,CASSAVPGANVLTF
-,12,TRBV5-4,TRBJ2-2,-,TGTGCCAGCAGCTCAAACACCGGGGAGCTGTTTTTT,CASSSNTGELFF
-,13,TRBV6-5,TRBJ2-2,-,TGTGCCAGCAGGGGGCTCAGGACCGGGGAGCTGTTTTTT,CASRGLRTGELFF
-,14,TRBV7-9,TRBJ1-1,few,TGTGCCACTGTCCTAGTAGGGGGGAACACTGAAGCTTTCTTT,CATVLVGGNTEAFF
-,13,TRBV7-3,TRBJ2-1,few,TGTGCCAGCAGCTACGCCGGCTACAATGAGCAGTTCTTC,CASSYAGYNEQFF
-,16,TRBV5-1,TRBJ1-5,-,TGCGCCAGCAGCCCCGGGGGGGGTCCGCGCAATCAGCCCCAGCATTTT,CASSPGGGPRNQPQHF
-,14,TRBV5-5,TRBJ1-1,-,TGTGCCAGCAGTCTGCTGGGACAGAACACTGAAGCTTTCTTT,CASSLLGQNTEAFF